In its sample, the clone carrying this T cell receptor (beta chain) was seen a few times. Its antigen is as yet unknown. The CDR3 sequence is 15 residues long. J lost 6 bases, V lost 3 bases, and 6 bases had no gene match. CDR1 and CDR2 from the germline V gene are SGHAT and FQNNGV. The data originate from a study of T-cell reconstitution after alpha-beta-depleted transplantation in children. Study-level points and caveats: T-cell numbers and diversity, one year after transplant, stemmed largely from T cells that were newly produced.

Researchers prepared the TCRbeta library using unique molecular identifiers, the study reports. TCRdb processed the PCR reads anew with MiXCR; each CDR3 protein has one entry. Here the sample spans fewer than 700,000 distinct CDR3 sequences, 23% being singletons. This specimen consisted of PBMCs, mostly from graft donor cells, obtained 360 days after TCRalphabeta/CD19-depleted stem cell transplant. V is TRBV11-2 and J is TRBJ2-2; 8 bases agree with TRBD1. The TCR originated in a boy under two years old who had a stem cell transplant for acute myeloid leukemia, so the T cells may come from the graft donor. The CDR3 is CASSFRTGWAGELFF. The CDR3 region has the DNA TGTGCCAGCAGCTTTAGGACAGGGTGGGCCGGGGAGCTGTTTTTT.